The sequence of this T cell receptor (beta chain) was determined in a study of blood T cells in healthy people across ages. In the study overall: For every two T cells, template switching captured about one barcoded beta molecule.

This clonotype was recorded a few times. Its antigen is unidentified. Ten milliliters of peripheral blood were drawn from each donor. Trimming stripped 0 bases from V and 2 bases from J, with 11 bases between. Germline V gene lookup returns CDR1 SGDLS and CDR2 YYNGEE. The CDR3 has 15 residues. The authors ran a second PCR of about 6 to 11 cycles using a sample-barcoded 5' primer and a J-beta primer mix. One entry per CDR3 protein results from TCRdb running MiXCR on the 5' RACE reads. Found here are 1.5 million to 2 million distinct CDR3 sequences, 49% of them singletons; the top ten hold approximately 2%. Study-wide findings and caveats: PBMC samples, being unsorted, prevented any conclusive comparison of naive and antigen-experienced cells.

This chain joins TRBV9 and TRBJ2-5; D is uncertain. Sequenced material: blood. The TCR comes from a woman between 40 and 50 years old in good health. The CDR3 protein is CASSVARWGQETQYF. CDR3 DNA: TGTGCCAGCAGCGTAGCACGTTGGGGTCAAGAGACCCAGTACTTC.